The entry below describes one T cell receptor beta chain. What it binds is unknown. The entry originates in a study of T cells in Graves' hyperthyroidism and ophthalmopathy. General observations from the study: The authors' 13 V-J model separated ophthalmopathy from stable hyperthyroidism. The model forecast ophthalmopathy, anticipating it by a median around 6.5 months before onset.

The CDR3 regions of TCR beta were amplified from RNA transcripts. With the HTBI primer set, the TCR CDR3 went through a first round of RT-PCR. TCRdb called the multiplex PCR reads again in MiXCR, with one record for every CDR3 protein. This sample carries about 740,000 distinct CDR3 sequences, roughly 15% of them seen once, and the ten largest clones take about 10%. Hyperthyroidism, newly diagnosed and lasting under 2 months, affected patients aged 18 to 65. Diagnoses used clinical symptoms, serum thyroxine and TRAb, thyroid ultrasound and orbital computed tomography. This CDR3 is 13 amino acids long. V was trimmed by 4 bases and J by 7 bases, leaving 14 bases between them. In germline, CDR1 is LGHDT, CDR2 YNNKEL (reference sequence).

Sequenced material: blood. The TCR originated in a young woman with Graves' hyperthyroidism. The gene calls are TRBV3-1 and TRBJ2-7; possible D gene TRBD1, 6 bases. The CDR3 region is CASSRPTGREQYF. The CDR3 region has the DNA TGTGCCAGCAGCCGACCGACAGGTCGGGAGCAGTACTTC.